One sample yielded the 5 T cell receptor beta chains listed below, sequenced in a study of shared clonotypes between healthy human individuals. Assay: immunoSEQ multiplex PCR; the TCRdb copy retains only in-frame clones and omits some. The sample has about 1.5 million clones, under 99% seen once. Sequenced: naive CD4+ T cells sorted from blood. Regarding subset: CD45RA+ positively selected. The receptors originated from a man aged 25-45 years in good health.

The chain links TRBV4-2 to TRBJ2-2; D may correspond to TRBD1 or TRBD2 (6 bases each). Germline V gives CDR1 LGHNA, CDR2 YNFKEQ. The CDR3 sequence is 17 residues long. V was shortened by 0 bases and J by 4 bases, with 15 bases between the two germline ends. CDR3 in DNA: TGTGCCAGCAGCCAAGATCTCCCGGGGGCGGGCACCGGGGAGCTGTTTTTT. It encodes CASSQDLPGAGTGELFF.

The chain joins TRBV7-6 to TRBJ2-2; 9 positions match TRBD2. The germline V gene has CDR1 SGHVS and CDR2 FNYEAQ. V shed 2 bases and J 3 bases; nucleotides not matched to a gene: 16. The CDR3 loop spans 20 amino acids. The CDR3 protein is CASSLSGALAGFRDTGELFF. In DNA, the CDR3 is TGTGCCAGCAGCTTATCGGGGGCGCTAGCGGGATTTAGGGACACCGGGGAGCTGTTTTTT.

The V call is TRBV7-7, the J call TRBJ2-3; 7 nucleotides agree with TRBD2. V dropped 0 bases and J dropped 3; count of bases not matched to a gene: 6. From germline, CDR1 is SSHAT and CDR2 FNYEAQ (reference sequence). This CDR3 is 16 amino acids long. CDR3 amino acids: CASSLATSRSTDTQYF. Here the CDR3 DNA reads TGTGCCAGCAGCTTAGCGACTAGCCGTTCAACAGATACGCAGTATTTT.

This chain connects TRBV28 to TRBJ2-7, with 7 bases matching TRBD1. Trimming at V came to 5 bases and at J to 1 base, leaving 8 bases not matched to a gene. Germline CDR1 and CDR2: MDHEN and SYDVKM. The length of the CDR3 is 15 residues. CDR3 nucleotides: TGTGCCAGCAGTAACCCCGGGACAGCATCCTACGAGCAGTACTTC. Its protein is CASSNPGTASYEQYF.

This clone was counted a single time. This chain joins TRBV7-9 and TRBJ2-7; 12 bases line up with TRBD2. V shed 0 bases, J shed 0 bases, and the junction held 6 bases outside the gene matches. CDR3 length equals 18 residues. CDR1 and CDR2 (germline): SEHNR, FQNEAQ (reference sequence). The CDR3 loop is CASSLARTSGTLSYEQYF. The DNA for the CDR3 is TGTGCCAGCAGCTTAGCCCGGACTAGCGGGACCCTCTCCTACGAGCAGTACTTC.